This T cell receptor (beta chain) stems from a study of T cell responses to AZD1222 COVID-19 vaccine. Sequencing used immunoSEQ multiplex PCR; TCRdb keeps in-frame clones, though not all of them. The sample has about 180,000 clones, just over 85% seen once. CDR1 and CDR2 (germline): LNHDA, SQIVND (reference sequence). V gave up 2 bases and J gave up 3 bases, with 8 bases separating them. The CDR3 length is 14 residues. The rearrangement links TRBV19 to TRBJ1-5, with no clear D. The sample here was peripheral blood, taken 28 days after the second AZD1222 dose. The source of this sequence is an adult who received the AZD1222 COVID-19 vaccine. DNA of the CDR3: TGTGCCAGTAGTATATTGGTGCCCAATCAGCCCCAGCATTTT. Translation: CASSILVPNQPQHF. Together with reference TRBV19 and TRBJ1-5, the CDR3 gives the full variable domain: DGGITQSPKYLFRKEGQNVTLSCEQNLNHDAMYWYRQDPGQGLRLIYYSQIVNDFQKGDIAEGYSVSREKKESFPLTVTSAQKNPTAFYLCASSILVPNQPQHFGDGTRLSIL.